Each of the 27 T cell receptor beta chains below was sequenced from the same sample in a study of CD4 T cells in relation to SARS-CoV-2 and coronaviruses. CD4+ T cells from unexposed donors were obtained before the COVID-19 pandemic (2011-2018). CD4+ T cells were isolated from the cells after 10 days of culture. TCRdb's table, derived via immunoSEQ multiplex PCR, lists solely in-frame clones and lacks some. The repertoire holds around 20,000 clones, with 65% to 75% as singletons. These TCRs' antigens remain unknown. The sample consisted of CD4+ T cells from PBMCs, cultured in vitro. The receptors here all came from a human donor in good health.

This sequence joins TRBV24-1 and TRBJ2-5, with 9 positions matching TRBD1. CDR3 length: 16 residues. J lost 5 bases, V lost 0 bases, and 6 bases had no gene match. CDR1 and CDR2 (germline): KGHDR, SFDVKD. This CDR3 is CATSDLRTGVRETQYF. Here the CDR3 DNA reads TGTGCCACCAGTGATTTGAGGACAGGGGTACGGGAGACCCAGTACTTC.

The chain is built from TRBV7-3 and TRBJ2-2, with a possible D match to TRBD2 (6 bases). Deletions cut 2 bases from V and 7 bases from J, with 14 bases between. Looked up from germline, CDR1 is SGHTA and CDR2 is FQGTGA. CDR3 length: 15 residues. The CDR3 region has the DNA TGTGCCAGCAGCTTACAACGGGAGTGGAACGGGGAGCTGTTTTTT. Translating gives CASSLQREWNGELFF.

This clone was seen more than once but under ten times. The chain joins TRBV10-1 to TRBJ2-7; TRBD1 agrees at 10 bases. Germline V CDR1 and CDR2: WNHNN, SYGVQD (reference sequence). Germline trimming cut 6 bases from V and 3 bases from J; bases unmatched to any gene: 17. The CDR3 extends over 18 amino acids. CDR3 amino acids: CASRDLGTGVLGSYEQYF. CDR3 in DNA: TGCGCCAGCAGGGACCTCGGGACAGGGGTTCTAGGAAGCTACGAGCAGTACTTC.

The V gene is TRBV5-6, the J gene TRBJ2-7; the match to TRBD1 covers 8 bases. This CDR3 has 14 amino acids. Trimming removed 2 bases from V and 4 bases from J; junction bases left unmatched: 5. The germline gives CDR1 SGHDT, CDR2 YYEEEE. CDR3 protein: CASSLRTGRYEQYF. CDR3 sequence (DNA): TGTGCCAGCAGCTTACGGACAGGGAGGTACGAGCAGTACTTC.

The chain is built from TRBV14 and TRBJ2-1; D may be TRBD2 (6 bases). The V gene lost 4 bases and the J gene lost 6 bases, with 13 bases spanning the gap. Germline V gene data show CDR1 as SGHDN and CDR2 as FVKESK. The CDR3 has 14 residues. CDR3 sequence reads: CASSRLGQGNEQFF. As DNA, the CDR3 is TGTGCCAGCAGCCGACTAGGTCAGGGCAATGAGCAGTTCTTC.

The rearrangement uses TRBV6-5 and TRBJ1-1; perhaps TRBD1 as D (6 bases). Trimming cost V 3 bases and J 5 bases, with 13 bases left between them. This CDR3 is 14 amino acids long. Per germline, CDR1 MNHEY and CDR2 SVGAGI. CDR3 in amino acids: CASSYSRTVTEAFF. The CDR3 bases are TGTGCCAGCAGTTATTCCCGGACAGTAACTGAAGCTTTCTTT.

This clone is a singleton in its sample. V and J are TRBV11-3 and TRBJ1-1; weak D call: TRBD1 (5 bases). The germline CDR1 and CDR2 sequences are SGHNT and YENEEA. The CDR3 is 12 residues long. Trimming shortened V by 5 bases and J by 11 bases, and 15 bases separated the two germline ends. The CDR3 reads CASSQDRGRAFF. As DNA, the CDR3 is TGTGCCAGCAGCCAAGACAGAGGGCGCGCTTTCTTT.

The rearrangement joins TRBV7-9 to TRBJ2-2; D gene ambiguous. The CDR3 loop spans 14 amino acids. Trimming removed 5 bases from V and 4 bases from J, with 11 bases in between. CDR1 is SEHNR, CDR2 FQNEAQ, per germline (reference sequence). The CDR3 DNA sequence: TGTGCCAGCAGCCCGCTCGGGCCCACCGGGGAGCTGTTTTTT. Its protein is CASSPLGPTGELFF.

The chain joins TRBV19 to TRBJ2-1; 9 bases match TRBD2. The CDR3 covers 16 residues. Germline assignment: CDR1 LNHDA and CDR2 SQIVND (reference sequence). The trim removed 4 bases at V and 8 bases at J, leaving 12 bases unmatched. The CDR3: CASSTGAGGGLDEQFF. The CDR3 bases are TGTGCCAGTAGTACCGGGGCGGGAGGGGGTTTGGATGAGCAGTTCTTC.

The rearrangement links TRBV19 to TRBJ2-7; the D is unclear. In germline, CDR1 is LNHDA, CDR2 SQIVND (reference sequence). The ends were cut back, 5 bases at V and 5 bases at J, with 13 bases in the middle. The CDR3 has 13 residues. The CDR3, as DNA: TGTGCCAGTAGTTCCCGGCTTACCGACGAGCAGTACTTC. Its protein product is CASSSRLTDEQYF.

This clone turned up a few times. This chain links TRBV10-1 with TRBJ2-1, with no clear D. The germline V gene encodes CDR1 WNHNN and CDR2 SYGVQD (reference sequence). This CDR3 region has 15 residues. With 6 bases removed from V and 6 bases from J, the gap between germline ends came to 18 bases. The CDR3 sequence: CASSNPSIPPNEQFF. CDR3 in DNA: TGCGCCAGCAGCAATCCCAGCATCCCTCCCAATGAGCAGTTCTTC.

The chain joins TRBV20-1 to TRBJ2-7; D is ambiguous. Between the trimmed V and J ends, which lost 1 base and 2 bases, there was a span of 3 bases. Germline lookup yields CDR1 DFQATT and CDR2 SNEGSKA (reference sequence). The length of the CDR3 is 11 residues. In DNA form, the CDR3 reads TGCAGTGCTAGAGCGGCCTACGAGCAGTACTTC. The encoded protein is CSARAAYEQYF.

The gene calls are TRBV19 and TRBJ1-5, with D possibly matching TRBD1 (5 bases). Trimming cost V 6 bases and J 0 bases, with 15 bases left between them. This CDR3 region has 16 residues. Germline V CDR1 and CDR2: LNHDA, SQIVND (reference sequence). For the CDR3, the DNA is TGTGCCAGTAGCCCTCTTCGGGGCTATAGCAATCAGCCCCAGCATTTT. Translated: CASSPLRGYSNQPQHF.

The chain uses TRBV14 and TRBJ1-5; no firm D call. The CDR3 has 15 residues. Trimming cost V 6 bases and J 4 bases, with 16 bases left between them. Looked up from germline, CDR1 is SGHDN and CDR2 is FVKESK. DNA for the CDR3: TGTGCCAGCAGGCTACGTAGGGTCCAAAATCAGCCCCAGCATTTT. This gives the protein CASRLRRVQNQPQHF.

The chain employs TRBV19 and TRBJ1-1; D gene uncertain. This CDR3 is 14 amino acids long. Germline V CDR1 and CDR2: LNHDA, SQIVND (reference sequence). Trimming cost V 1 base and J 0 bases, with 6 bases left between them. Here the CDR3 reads CASSIGYVNTEAFF. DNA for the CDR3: TGTGCCAGTAGTATAGGTTACGTGAACACTGAAGCTTTCTTT.

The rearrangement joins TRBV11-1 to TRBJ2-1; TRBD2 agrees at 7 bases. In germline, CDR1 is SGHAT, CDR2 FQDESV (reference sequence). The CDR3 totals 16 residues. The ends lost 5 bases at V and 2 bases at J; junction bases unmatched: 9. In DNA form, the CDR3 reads TGTGCCAGCAGCCAAGCGCCGGCGGGAGCCTACAATGAGCAGTTCTTC. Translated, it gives CASSQAPAGAYNEQFF.

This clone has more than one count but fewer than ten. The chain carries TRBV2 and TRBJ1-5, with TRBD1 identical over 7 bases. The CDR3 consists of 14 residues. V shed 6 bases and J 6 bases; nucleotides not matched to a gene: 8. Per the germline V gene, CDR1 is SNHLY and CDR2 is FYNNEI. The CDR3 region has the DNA TGTGCCAGCAGCGCGACAGGGCTTGGTCAGCCCCAGCATTTT. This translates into CASSATGLGQPQHF.

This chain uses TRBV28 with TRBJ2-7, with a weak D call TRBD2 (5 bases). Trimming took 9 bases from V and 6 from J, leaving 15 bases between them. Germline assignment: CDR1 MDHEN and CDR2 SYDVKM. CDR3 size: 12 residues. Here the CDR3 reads CASEGYGSEQYF. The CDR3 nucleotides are TGTGCCAGTGAGGGTTACGGTAGCGAGCAGTACTTC. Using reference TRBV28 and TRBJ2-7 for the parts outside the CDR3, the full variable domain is DVKVTQSSRYLVKRTGEKVFLECVQDMDHENMFWYRQDPGLGLRLIYFSYDVKMKEKGDIPEGYSVSREKKERFSLILESASTNQTSMYLCASEGYGSEQYFGPGTRLTVT.

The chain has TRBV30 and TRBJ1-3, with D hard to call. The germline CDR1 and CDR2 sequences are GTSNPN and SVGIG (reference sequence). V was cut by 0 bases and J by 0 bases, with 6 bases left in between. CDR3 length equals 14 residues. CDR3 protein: CAWSVWDSGNTIYF. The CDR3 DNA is TGTGCCTGGAGTGTTTGGGACTCTGGAAACACCATATATTTT.

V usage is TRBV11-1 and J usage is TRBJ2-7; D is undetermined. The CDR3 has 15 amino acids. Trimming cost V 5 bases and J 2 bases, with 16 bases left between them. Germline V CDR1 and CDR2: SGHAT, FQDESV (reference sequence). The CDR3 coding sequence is TGTGCCAGCAGCCCTGTTTCCGGGTCTACCTACGAGCAGTACTTC. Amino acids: CASSPVSGSTYEQYF.

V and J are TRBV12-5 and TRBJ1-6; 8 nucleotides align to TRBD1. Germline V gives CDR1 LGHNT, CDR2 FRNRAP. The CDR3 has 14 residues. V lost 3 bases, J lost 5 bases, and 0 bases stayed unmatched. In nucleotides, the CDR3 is TGTGCTAGTGGTTTACAGGGGGATAATTCACCCCTCCACTTT. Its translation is CASGLQGDNSPLHF. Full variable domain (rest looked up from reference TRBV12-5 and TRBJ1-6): DARVTQTPRHKVTEMGQEVTMRCQPILGHNTVFWYRQTMMQGLELLAYFRNRAPLDDSGMPKDRFSAEMPDATLATLKIQPSEPRDSAVYFCASGLQGDNSPLHFGNGTRLTVT.

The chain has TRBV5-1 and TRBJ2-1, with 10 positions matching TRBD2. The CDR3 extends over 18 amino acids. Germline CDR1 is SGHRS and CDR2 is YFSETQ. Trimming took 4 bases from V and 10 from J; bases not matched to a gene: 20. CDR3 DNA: TGCGCCAGCAGCCCCTCCGGGCGGCTAGCGGGAGAGTCGGGGGAGCAGTTCTTC. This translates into CASSPSGRLAGESGEQFF.

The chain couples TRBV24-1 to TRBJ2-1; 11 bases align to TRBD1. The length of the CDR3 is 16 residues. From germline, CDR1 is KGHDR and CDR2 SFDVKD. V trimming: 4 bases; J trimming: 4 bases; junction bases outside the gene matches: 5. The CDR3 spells CATSDRTGGSYNEQFF. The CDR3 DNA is TGTGCCACCAGTGACCGGACAGGGGGCTCTTACAATGAGCAGTTCTTC.

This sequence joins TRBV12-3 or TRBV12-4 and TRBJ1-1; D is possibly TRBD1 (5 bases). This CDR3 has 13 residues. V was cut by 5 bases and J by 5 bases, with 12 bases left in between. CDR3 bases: TGTGCCAGCAGTCGGAACCAGGGAACTGAAGCTTTCTTT. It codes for CASSRNQGTEAFF.

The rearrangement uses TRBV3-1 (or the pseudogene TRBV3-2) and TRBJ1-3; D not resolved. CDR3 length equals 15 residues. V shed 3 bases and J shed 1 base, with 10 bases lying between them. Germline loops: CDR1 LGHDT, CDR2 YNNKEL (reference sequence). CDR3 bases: TGTGCCAGCAGCCATTCGGGTGCTTCTGGAAACACCATATATTTT. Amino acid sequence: CASSHSGASGNTIYF.

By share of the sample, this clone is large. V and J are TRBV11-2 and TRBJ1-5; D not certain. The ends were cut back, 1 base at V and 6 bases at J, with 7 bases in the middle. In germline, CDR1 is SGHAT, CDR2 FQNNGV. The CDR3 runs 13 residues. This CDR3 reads CASSLAEGQPQHF. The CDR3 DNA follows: TGTGCCAGCAGCTTAGCCGAGGGTCAGCCCCAGCATTTT.

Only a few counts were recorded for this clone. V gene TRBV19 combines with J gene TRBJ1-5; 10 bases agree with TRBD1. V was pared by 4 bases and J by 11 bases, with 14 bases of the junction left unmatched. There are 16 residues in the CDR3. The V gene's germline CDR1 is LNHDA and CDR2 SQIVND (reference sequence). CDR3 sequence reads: CASSSATGGSRAAQHF. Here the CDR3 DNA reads TGTGCCAGTAGTAGCGCGACAGGGGGCTCAAGAGCGGCCCAGCATTTT.